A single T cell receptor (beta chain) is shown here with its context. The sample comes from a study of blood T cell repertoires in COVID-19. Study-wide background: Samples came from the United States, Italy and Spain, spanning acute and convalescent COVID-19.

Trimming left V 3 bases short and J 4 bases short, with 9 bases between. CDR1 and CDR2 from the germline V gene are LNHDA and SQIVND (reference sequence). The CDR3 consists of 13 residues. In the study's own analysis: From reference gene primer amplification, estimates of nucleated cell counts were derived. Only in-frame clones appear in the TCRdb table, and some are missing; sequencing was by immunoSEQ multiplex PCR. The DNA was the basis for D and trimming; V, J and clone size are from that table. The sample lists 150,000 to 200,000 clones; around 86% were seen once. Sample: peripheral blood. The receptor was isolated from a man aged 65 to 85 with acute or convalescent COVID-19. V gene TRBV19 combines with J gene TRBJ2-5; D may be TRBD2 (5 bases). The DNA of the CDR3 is TGTGCCAGTAGTATTCCTCGGGGAGAGACCCAGTACTTC. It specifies CASSIPRGETQYF.